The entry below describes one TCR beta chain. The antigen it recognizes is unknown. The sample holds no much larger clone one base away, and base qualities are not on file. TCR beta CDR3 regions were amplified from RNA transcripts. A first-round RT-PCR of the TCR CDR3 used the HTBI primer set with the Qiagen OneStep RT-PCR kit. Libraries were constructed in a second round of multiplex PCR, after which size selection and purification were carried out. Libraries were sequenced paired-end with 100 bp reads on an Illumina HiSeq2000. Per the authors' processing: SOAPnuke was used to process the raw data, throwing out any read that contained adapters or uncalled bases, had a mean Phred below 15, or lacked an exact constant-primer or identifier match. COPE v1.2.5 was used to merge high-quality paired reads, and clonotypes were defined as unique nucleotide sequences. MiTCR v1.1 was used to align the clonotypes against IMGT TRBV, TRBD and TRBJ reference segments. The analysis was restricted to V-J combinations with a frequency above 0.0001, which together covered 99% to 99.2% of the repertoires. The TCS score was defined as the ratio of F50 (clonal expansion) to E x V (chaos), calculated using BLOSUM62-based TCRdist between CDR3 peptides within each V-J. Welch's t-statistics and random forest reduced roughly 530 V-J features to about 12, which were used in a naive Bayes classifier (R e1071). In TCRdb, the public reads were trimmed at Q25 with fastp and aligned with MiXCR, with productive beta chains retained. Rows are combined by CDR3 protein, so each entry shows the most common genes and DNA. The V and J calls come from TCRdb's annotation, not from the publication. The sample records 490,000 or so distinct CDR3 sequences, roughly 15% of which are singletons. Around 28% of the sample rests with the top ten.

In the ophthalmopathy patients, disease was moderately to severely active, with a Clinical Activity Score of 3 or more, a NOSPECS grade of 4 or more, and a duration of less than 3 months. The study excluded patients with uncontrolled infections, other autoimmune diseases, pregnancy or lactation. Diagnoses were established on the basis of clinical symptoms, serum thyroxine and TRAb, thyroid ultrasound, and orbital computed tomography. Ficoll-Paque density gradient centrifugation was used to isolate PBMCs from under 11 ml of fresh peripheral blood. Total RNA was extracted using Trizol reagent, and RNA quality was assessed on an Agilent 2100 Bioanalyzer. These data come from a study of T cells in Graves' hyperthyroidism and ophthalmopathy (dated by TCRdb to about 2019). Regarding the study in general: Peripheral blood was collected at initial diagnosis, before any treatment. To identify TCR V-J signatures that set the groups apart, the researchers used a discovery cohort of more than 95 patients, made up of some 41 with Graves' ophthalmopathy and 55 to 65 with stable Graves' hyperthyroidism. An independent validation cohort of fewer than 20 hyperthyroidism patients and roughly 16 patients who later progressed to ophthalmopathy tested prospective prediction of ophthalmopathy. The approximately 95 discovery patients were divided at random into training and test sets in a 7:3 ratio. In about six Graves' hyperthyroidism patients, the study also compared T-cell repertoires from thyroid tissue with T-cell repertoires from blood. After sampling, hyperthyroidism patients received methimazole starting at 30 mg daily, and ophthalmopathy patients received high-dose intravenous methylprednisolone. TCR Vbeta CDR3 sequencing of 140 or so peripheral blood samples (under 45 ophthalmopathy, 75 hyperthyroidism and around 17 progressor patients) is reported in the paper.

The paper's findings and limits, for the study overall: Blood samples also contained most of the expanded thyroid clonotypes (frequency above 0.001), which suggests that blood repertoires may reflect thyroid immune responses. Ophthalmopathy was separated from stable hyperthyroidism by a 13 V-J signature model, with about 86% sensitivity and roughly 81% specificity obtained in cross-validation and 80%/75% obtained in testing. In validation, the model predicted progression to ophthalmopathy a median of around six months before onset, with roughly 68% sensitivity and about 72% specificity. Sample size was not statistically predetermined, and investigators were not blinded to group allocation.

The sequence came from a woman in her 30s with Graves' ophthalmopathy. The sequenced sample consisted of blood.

The DNA sequence reads TGCAGCGCCGGGACCGGGACGGTCTACGAGCAGTACTTC. This gives the protein CSAGTGTVYEQYF. The chain is made from TRBV29-1 and TRBJ2-7; the D gene cannot be resolved beyond TRBD1 or TRBD2, each matching 5 bases. The CDR3 starts with the cysteine, ends with the phenylalanine, and has 13 residues. The DNA shown is the 39-base CDR3, in frame from base 1. A distance of 16 bases separates the germline ends of V and J, which lose 7 bases and 3 bases respectively. The germline V gene sets CDR1 to SQVTM and CDR2 to ANQGSEA.